This TCR beta chain was found in a study of blood T cell repertoires in COVID-19. At the level of the study: Donors in the United States, Italy and Spain gave samples during acute or convalescent COVID-19.

Original analysis: Reference gene primer amplification gave estimated nucleated cell counts. TCRdb's table, derived via immunoSEQ multiplex PCR, lists solely in-frame clones and lacks some. From that table come the V and J calls and clone size; the DNA was used to work out D and trimming. The sample includes just over 150,000 clones, almost 85% seen only once; the top ten take 20% to 25%. The sequencing sample was made of peripheral blood. The receptor was isolated from a woman over 75 with acute or convalescent COVID-19.

The CDR3 region has the DNA TGCGCCAGCAGGACCCGTGCAGGGGCGAACACTGAAGCTTTCTTT. It codes for CASRTRAGANTEAFF. This chain links TRBV5-1 with TRBJ1-1; D is possibly TRBD1 (6 bases). There are 15 residues in the CDR3. V gave up 5 bases and J gave up 1 base, with 15 bases separating them. Germline V gene data show CDR1 as SGHRS and CDR2 as YFSETQ.